This TCR beta chain emerged from a study of neurological immune-mediated disorders. Using its own MiXCR run on the 5' RACE reads, TCRdb lists one record per CDR3 protein. The data show tens of thousands of distinct CDR3 sequences, with roughly 13% seen just once and around 1.3% held by the top ten. This clonotype appeared many times. Its cognate antigen is unknown. General observations from the study: Subjects shared no identical expanded-clone CDR3 amino acid sequences, suggesting private TCR-beta repertoires in all groups.

V dropped 0 bases and J dropped 3 bases, with 9 bases sitting between them. In germline, CDR1 is MNHEY, CDR2 SMNVEV (reference sequence). This CDR3 spans 15 amino acids. The TCR originated in a female donor in good health. The gene calls are TRBV27 and TRBJ2-1; D gene ambiguous. The sample consisted of PBMCs. In DNA form, the CDR3 reads TGTGCCAGCAGTTTATCCGTATTGGGCTACAATGAGCAGTTCTTC. It encodes CASSLSVLGYNEQFF.